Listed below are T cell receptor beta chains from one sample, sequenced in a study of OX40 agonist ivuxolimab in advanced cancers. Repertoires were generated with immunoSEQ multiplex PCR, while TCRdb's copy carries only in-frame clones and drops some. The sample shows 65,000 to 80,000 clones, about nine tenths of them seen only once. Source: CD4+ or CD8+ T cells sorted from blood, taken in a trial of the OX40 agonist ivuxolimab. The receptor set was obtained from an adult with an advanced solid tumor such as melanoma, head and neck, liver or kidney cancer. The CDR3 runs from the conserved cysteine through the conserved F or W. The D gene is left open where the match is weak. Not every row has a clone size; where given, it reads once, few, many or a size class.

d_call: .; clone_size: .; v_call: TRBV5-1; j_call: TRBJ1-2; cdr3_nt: TGCGCCAGCCGTGAGGGGGGCGCCTCAGGCTACACCTTC; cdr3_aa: CASREGGASGYTF
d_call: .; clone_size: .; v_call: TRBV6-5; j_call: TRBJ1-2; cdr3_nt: TGTGCCAGCAGTTACCAGACAGCCCAAGGGGGTGGCTACACCTTC; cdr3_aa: CASSYQTAQGGGYTF
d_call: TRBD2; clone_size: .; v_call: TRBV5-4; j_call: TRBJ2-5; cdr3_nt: TGTGCCAGCAGCTTGGATAGCGGGAGGGCCCAAGAGACCCAGTACTTC; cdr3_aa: CASSLDSGRAQETQYF
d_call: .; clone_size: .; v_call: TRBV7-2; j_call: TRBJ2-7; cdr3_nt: TGTGCCAGCAGCCCCCCGGGACCTTACGAGCAGTACTTC; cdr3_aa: CASSPPGPYEQYF
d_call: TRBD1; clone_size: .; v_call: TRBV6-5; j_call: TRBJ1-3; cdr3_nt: TGTGCCAGCAAGGGACAGGGTTTAGGAAACACCATATATTTT; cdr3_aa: CASKGQGLGNTIYF
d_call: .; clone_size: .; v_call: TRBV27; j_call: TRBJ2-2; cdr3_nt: TGTGCCAGCAGTCGCCAGGTTGCTTCGGGCACCGGGGAGCTGTTTTTT; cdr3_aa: CASSRQVASGTGELFF
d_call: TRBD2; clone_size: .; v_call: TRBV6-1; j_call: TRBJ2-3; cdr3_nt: TGTGCCAGCACCGGACTAGCGGGAGGGACAGATACGCAGTATTTT; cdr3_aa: CASTGLAGGTDTQYF
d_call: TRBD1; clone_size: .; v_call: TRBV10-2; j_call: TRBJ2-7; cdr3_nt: TGCGCCAGCAGTGAAACAGGGGACATTAGGAACGAGCAGTACTTC; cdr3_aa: CASSETGDIRNEQYF
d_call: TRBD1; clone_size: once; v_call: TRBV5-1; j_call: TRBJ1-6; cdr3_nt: TGCGCCAGCCGACCGGGACAGGGGACGTCACCCCTCCACTTT; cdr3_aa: CASRPGQGTSPLHF
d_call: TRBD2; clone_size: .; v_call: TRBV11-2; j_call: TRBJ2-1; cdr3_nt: TGTGCCAGCAGCTTAGATGTTAGCGGGAGGGCCGGTGAGCAGTTCTTC; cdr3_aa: CASSLDVSGRAGEQFF
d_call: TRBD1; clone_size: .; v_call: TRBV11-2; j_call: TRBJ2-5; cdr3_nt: TGTGCCAGCAGCTCCGGACAGGGGCAAGAGACCCAGTACTTC; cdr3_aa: CASSSGQGQETQYF
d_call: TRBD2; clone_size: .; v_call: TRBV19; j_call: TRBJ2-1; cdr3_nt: TGTGCCAGTAGTGCCCGACTAGCGGGAGGGTACAATGAGCAGTTCTTC; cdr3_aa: CASSARLAGGYNEQFF
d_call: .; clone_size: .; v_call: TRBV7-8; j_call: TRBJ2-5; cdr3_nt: TGTGCCAGCAGCTTATCCGTCGGCATGGAGACCCAGTACTTC; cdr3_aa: CASSLSVGMETQYF
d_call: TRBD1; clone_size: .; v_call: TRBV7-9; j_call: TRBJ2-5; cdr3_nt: TGTGCCAGCAGCCAGACCAGGACAGGTCGGGAGACCCAGTACTTC; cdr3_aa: CASSQTRTGRETQYF
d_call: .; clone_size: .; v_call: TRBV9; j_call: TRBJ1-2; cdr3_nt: TGTGCCAGCAGCGTAGAGGTTAACTTCCTGGGTGGCTACACCTTC; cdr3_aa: CASSVEVNFLGGYTF
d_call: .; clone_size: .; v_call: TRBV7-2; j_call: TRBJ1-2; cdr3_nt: TGTGCCAGCAGCTTTTTAGGCCGGGTTGTGATCTTC; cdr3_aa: CASSFLGRVVIF
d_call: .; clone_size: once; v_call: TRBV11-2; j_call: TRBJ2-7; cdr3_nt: TGTGCCAGCAGCTTGGGTAGAGACAGATACTCCTACGAGCAGTACTTC; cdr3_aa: CASSLGRDRYSYEQYF
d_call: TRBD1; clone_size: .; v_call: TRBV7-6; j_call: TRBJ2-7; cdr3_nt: TGTGCCACCTCCCTCGGGACAGGGTACGAGCAGTACTTC; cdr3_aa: CATSLGTGYEQYF
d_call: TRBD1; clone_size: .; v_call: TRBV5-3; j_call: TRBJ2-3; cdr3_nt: TGTGCCAGAAGCTTGGCCCCCCGGGACAGGGAAGGAGATACGCAGTATTTT; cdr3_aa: CARSLAPRDREGDTQYF
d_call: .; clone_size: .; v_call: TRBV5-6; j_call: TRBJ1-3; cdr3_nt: TGTGCCAGCAGCTTTTTTTTGGGGCAGGGCTCTGGAAACACCCTATATTTT; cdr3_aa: CASSFFLGQGSGNTLYF
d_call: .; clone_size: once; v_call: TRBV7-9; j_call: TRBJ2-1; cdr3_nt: TGTGCCAACAGCTTAGGATTTGGGGCCTACAATGAGCAGTTCTTC; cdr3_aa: CANSLGFGAYNEQFF
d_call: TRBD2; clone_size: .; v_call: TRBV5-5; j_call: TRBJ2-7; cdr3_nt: TGTGCCAGCAGCCAGGGGCTAGCGGGAGAATGGCAGTACTTC; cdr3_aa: CASSQGLAGEWQYF
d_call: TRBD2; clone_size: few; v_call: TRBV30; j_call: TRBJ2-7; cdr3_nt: TGTGCCTGGGGGGGGACTAACTACGAGCAGTACTTC; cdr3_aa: CAWGGTNYEQYF
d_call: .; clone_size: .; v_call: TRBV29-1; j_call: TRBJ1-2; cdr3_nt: TGCAGCGTTGAAGTCTTGCGGATGGCGAACTATGGCTACACCTTC; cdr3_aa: CSVEVLRMANYGYTF
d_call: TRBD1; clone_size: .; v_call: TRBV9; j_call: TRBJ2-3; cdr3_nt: TGTGCCAGCAGCGCTGGGGGACAGGGGTATTCGACAGATACGCAGTATTTT; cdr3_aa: CASSAGGQGYSTDTQYF
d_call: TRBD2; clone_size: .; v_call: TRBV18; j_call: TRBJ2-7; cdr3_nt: TGTGCCAGCTCACCCTTAGCGGGAGAGGCGAACGAGCAGTACTTC; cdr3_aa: CASSPLAGEANEQYF
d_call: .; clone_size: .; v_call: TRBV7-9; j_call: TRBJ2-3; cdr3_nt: TGTGCCAGCACTCTATCCAGGGGAAGCACAGATACGCAGTATTTT; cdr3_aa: CASTLSRGSTDTQYF
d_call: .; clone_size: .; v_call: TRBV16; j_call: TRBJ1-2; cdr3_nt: TGTGCCAGCAGCCGCGACAAGGACTATGGCTACACCTTC; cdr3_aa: CASSRDKDYGYTF
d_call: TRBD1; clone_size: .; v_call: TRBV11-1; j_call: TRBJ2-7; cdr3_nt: TGTGCCAGCAGCCGAGGACAGGAGACCTACGAGCAGTACTTC; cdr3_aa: CASSRGQETYEQYF
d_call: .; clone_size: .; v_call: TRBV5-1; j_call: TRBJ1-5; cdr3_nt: TGCTCCCTTTATAGCAATCAGCCCCAGCATTTT; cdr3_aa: CSLYSNQPQHF
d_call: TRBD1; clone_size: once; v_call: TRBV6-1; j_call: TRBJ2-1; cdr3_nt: TGTGCCACCAAAGGTGGGACAGGGTACAATGAGCAGTTCTTC; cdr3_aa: CATKGGTGYNEQFF
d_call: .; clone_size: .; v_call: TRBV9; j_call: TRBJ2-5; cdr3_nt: TGTGCCAGCAGCGTAAGAGGGGCAGAGACCCAGTACTTC; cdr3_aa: CASSVRGAETQYF
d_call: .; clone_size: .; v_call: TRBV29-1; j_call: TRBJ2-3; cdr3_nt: TGCAGCGTTGAAGATGGGCTTTCCCGCACAGATACGCAGTATTTT; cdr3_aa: CSVEDGLSRTDTQYF
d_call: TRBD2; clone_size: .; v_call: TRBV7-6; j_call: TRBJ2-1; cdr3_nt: TGTGCCAGCAGCTCAGAAATAGCGGGAGGGCCCAATGAGCAGTTCTTC; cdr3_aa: CASSSEIAGGPNEQFF
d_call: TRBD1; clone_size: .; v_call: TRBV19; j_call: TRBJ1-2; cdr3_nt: TGTGCCAGTAGTACGACAGGGACTAGCTATGGCTACACCTTC; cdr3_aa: CASSTTGTSYGYTF
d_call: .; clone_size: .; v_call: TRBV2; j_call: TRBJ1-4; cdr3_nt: TGTGCCAGCAGCCCCGGTGGGCAGTGGGGTGAAAAACTGTTTTTT; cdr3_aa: CASSPGGQWGEKLFF
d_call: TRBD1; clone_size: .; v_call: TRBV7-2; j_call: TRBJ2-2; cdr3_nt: TGTGCCAGCAGCTCGGGACAGGGGTGGGCCGGGGAGCTGTTTTTT; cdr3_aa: CASSSGQGWAGELFF